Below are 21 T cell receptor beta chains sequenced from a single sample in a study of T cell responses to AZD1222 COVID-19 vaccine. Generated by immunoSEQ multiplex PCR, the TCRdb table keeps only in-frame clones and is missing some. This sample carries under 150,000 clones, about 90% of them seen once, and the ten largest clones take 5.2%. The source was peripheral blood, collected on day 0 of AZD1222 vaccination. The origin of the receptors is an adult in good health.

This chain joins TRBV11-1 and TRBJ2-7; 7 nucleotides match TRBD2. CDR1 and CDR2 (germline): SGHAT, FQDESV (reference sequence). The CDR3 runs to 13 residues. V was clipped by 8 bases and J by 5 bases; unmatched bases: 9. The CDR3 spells CASRMGGDHEQYF. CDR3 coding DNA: TGTGCCAGCCGCATGGGAGGGGACCACGAGCAGTACTTC. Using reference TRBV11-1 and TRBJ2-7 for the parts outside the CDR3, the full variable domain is EAEVAQSPRYKITEKSQAVAFWCDPISGHATLYWYRQILGQGPELLVQFQDESVVDDSQLPKDRFSAERLKGVDSTLKIQPAELGDSAMYLCASRMGGDHEQYFGPGTRLTVT.

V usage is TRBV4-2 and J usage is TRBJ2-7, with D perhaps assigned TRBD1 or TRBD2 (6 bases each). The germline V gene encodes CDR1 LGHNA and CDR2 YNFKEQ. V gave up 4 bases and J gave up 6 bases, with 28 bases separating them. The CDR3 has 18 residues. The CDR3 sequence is CASSLEPGHQTGESEQYF. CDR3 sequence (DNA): TGTGCCAGCAGCCTAGAACCGGGACACCAGACGGGGGAGAGCGAGCAGTACTTC.

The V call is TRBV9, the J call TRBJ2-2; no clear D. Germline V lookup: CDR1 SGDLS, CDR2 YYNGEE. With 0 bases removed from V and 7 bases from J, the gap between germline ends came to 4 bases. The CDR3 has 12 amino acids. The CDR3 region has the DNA TGTGCCAGCAGCGTAGGTATCGGGGAGCTGTTTTTT. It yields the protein CASSVGIGELFF.

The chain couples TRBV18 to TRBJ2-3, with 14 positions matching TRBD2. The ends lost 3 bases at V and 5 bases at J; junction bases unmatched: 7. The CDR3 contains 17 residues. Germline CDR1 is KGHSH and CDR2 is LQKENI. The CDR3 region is CASSPRGLAGGKDTQYF. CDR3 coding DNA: TGTGCCAGCTCACCTCGCGGACTAGCGGGAGGTAAAGATACGCAGTATTTT.

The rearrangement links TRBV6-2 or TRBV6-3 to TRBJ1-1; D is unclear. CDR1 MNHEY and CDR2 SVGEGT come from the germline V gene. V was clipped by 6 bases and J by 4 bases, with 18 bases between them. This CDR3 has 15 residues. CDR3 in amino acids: CASSSRLGEGTEAFF. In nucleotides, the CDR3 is TGTGCCAGCAGCTCCCGACTTGGTGAAGGCACTGAAGCTTTCTTT.

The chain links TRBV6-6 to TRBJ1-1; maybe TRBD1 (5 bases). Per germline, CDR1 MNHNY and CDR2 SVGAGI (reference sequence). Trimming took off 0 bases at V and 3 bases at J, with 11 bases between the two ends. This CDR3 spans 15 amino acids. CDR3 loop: CASSYSQGAHTEAFF. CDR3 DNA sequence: TGTGCCAGCAGTTACTCTCAGGGTGCTCACACTGAAGCTTTCTTT.

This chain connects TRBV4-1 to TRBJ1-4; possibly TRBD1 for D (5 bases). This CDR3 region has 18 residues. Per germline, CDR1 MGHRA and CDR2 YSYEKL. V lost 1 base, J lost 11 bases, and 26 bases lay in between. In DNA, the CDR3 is TGCGCCAGCAGCCAAGCTGGTCTTAGGGGACGGAAAATGGAGAAACTGTTTTTT. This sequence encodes CASSQAGLRGRKMEKLFF.

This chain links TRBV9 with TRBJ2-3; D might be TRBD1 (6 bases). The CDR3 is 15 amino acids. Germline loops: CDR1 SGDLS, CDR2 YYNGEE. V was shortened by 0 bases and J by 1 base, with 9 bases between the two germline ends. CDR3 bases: TGTGCCAGCAGCGTAGTTAACAGGGGCACAGATACGCAGTATTTT. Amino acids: CASSVVNRGTDTQYF.

CDR3 nucleotides: TGTGCCAGCTCTCACGGGGACCAAGAGACCCAGTACTTC. This translates into CASSHGDQETQYF. The chain has TRBV18 and TRBJ2-5; D possibly corresponds to TRBD2 (5 bases). CDR3 length: 13 residues. Germline loops: CDR1 KGHSH, CDR2 LQKENI. The V gene lost 6 bases and the J gene lost 0 bases, with 8 bases spanning the gap.

CDR3 loop: CASSAGGAGTQETQYF. The CDR3 bases are TGCGCCAGCAGCGCAGGGGGCGCCGGGACCCAAGAGACCCAGTACTTC. The chain links TRBV4-3 to TRBJ2-5, with 8 bases fitting TRBD1. Germline values: CDR1 LGHNA, CDR2 YSLEER. V was clipped by 5 bases and J by 1 base; unmatched bases: 9. This CDR3 is 16 amino acids long.

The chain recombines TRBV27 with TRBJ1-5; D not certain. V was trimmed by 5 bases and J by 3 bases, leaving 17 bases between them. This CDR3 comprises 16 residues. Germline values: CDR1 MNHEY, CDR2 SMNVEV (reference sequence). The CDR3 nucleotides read TGTGCCAGCAGTCCCTCATGGCGGCAAGACAATCAGCCCCAGCATTTT. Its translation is CASSPSWRQDNQPQHF.

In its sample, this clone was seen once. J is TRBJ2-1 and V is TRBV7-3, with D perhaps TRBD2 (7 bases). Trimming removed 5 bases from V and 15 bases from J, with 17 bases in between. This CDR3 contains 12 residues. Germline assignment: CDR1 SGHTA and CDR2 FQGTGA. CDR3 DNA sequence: TGTGCCAGCAGCCCCGGCGGGGGCCGATGGTTCTTC. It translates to CASSPGGGRWFF.

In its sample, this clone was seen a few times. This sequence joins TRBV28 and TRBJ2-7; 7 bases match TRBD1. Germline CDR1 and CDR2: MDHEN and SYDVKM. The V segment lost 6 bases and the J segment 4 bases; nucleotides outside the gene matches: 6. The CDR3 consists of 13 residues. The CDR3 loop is CASSREQGYEQYF. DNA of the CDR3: TGTGCCAGCAGCCGGGAACAGGGGTACGAGCAGTACTTC.

The chain's CDR3 is CASSLSYEQGYGYTF. CDR3 nucleotide sequence: TGTGCCAGCAGCTTATCCTACGAACAGGGCTATGGCTACACCTTC. This chain links TRBV7-9 with TRBJ1-2; perhaps TRBD1 as D (6 bases). Germline V gene lookup returns CDR1 SEHNR and CDR2 FQNEAQ (reference sequence). The CDR3 sequence is 15 residues long. V was shortened by 2 bases and J by 4 bases, with 14 bases between the two germline ends. The entire variable domain, with the rest obtained from reference TRBV7-9 and TRBJ1-2, is as follows: DTGVSQNPRHKITKRGQNVTFRCDPISEHNRLYWYRQTLGQGPEFLTYFQNEAQLEKSRLLSDRFSAERPKGSFSTLEIQRTEQGDSAMYLCASSLSYEQGYGYTFGSGTRLTVV.

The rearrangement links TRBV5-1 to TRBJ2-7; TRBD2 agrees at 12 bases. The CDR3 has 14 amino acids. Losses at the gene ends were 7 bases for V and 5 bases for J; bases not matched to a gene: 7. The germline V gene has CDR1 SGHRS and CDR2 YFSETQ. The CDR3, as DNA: TGCGCCAGCCTCCCTAGCGGGAGGGTGGACGAGCAGTACTTC. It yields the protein CASLPSGRVDEQYF.

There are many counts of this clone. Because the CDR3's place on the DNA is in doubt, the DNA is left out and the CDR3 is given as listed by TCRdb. CDR3 sequence reads: CASSSGQASGEQYF. This rearrangement joins TRBV6-2 or TRBV6-3 to TRBJ2-7; the table gives TRBD1 as D, unverified against the DNA. 14 amino acids form the CDR3, both terminal residues included. The germline V gene encodes CDR1 MNHEY and CDR2 SVGEGT.

CDR3 amino acids: CASSLEVNTGELFF. The DNA for the CDR3 is TGCGCCAGCAGCTTGGAAGTAAACACCGGGGAGCTGTTTTTT. This rearrangement joins TRBV5-1 to TRBJ2-2; D gene uncertain. V lost 0 bases to trimming and J lost 2 bases, with 5 bases between them. The CDR3 has 14 amino acids. In germline, CDR1 is SGHRS, CDR2 YFSETQ.

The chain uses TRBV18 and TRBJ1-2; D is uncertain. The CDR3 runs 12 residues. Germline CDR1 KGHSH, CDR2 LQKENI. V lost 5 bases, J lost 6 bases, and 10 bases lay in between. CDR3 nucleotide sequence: TGTGCCAGCTCAGCAGGTAGCGATGGCTACACCTTC. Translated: CASSAGSDGYTF.

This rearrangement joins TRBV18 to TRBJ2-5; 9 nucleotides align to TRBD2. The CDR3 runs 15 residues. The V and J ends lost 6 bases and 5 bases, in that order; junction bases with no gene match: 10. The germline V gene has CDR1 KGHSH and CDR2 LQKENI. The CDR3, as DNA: TGTGCCAGCTCCCCGGTAGCGGGAGCGGGGGAGACCCAGTACTTC. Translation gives CASSPVAGAGETQYF.

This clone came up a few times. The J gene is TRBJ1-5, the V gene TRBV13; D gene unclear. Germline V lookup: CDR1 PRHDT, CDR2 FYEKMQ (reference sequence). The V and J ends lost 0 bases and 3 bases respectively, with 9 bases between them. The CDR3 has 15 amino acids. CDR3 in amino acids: CASSLGPGSNQPQHF. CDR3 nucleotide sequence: TGTGCCAGCAGCTTAGGTCCGGGCTCCAATCAGCCCCAGCATTTT. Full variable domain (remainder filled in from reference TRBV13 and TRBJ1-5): AAGVIQSPRHLIKEKRETATLKCYPIPRHDTVYWYQQGPGQDPQFLISFYEKMQSDKGSIPDRFSAQQFSDYHSELNMSSLELGDSALYFCASSLGPGSNQPQHFGDGTRLSIL.

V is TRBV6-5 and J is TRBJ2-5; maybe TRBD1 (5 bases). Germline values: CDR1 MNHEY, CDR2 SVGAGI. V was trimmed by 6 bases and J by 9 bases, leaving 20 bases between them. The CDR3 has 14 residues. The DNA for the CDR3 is TGTGCCAGCAGATACGAACGACAGCTAGGGGCCCAGTACTTC. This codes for CASRYERQLGAQYF.